This T cell receptor (beta chain) was captured in a study of T cell responses to AZD1222 COVID-19 vaccine. The study, taken as a whole, reports: Of spike-specific TCRs, nearly half reportedly target regions left unmutated in variants.

About this clone: Antigen: not known.

Only in-frame clones appear in the TCRdb table, and some are missing; sequencing was by immunoSEQ multiplex PCR. Of about 120,000 clones listed, about nine tenths are singletons. CDR1 is MGHRA and CDR2 is YSYEKL in the germline V gene. There are 22 residues in the CDR3. The trim removed 0 bases at V and 1 base at J, leaving 19 bases unmatched. The V gene is TRBV4-1, the J gene TRBJ2-2; 8 bases map to TRBD1. The clonotype originates from an adult who received the AZD1222 COVID-19 vaccine. The material sequenced was peripheral blood, taken 28 days after the second AZD1222 dose. The CDR3: CASSQEKIGNNAGGKNTGELFF. In DNA, the CDR3 is TGCGCCAGCAGCCAAGAAAAAATCGGAAATAACGCAGGGGGCAAGAACACCGGGGAGCTGTTTTTT.